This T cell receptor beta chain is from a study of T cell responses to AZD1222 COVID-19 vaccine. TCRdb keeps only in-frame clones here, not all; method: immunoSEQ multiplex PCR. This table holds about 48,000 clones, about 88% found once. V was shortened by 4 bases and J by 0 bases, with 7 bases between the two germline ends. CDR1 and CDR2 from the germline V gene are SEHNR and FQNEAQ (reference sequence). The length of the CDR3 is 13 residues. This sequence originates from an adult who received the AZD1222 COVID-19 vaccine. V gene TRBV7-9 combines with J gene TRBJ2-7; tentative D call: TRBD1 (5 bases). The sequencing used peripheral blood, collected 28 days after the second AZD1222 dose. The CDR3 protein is CASSSDSSYEQYF. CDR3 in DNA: TGTGCCAGCAGCTCTGACAGCTCCTACGAGCAGTACTTC.